This entry lists 16 T cell receptor beta chains sequenced from one sample in a study of control samples from healthy donors and cancer patients. Here immunoSEQ multiplex PCR was the method, and the copy in TCRdb shows in-frame clones only, minus some. The repertoire consists of almost 90,000 clones, with about 89% occurring once and the leading ten covering roughly 20%. The sequencing input was blood. These receptors were obtained from a young man in good health.

The V gene is TRBV5-4, the J gene TRBJ1-1; TRBD1 matches at 9 bases. The CDR3 is 13 residues long. V lost 4 bases to trimming and J lost 6 bases; unmatched junction nucleotides: 4. Germline V lookup: CDR1 SGHNT, CDR2 YYREEE (reference sequence). DNA of the CDR3: TGTGCCAGCAGCCAGACAGGGGGGGCTGAAGCTTTCTTT. This gives the protein CASSQTGGAEAFF.

A single count supports this clone. The genes are TRBV5-6 and TRBJ1-3, with 7 bases aligning to TRBD1. The CDR3 spans 15 residues. The V and J ends lost 4 bases and 1 base, in that order; junction bases with no gene match: 5. Germline V lookup: CDR1 SGHDT, CDR2 YYEEEE. CDR3 nucleotide sequence: TGTGCCAGCAGCGGAGGGGGCATATCTGGAAACACCATATATTTT. Translated, it gives CASSGGGISGNTIYF.

This rearrangement joins TRBV5-1 to TRBJ2-2; 8 bases match TRBD1. Germline values: CDR1 SGHRS, CDR2 YFSETQ. Trimming cost V 3 bases and J 11 bases; bases outside gene matches: 15. There are 16 residues in the CDR3. For the CDR3, the DNA is TGCGCCAGCAGCTATACCGCTGGACAGGGCGGAGGAGAGCTGTTTTTT. Its protein is CASSYTAGQGGGELFF.

This clone has a handful of counts. The chain joins TRBV30 to TRBJ1-1, with no clear D. The CDR3 is made up of 16 amino acids. Per germline, CDR1 GTSNPN and CDR2 SVGIG (reference sequence). The germline V and J ends were trimmed by 2 bases and 6 bases, with 22 bases remaining between them. CDR3 sequence reads: CAWSQGNVFGEAEAFF. The CDR3 region has the DNA TGTGCCTGGAGTCAAGGGAATGTTTTTGGGGAGGCTGAAGCTTTCTTT.

The rearrangement links TRBV19 to TRBJ1-2, with 11 nucleotides matching TRBD1. The V segment lost 5 bases and the J segment 8 bases; nucleotides outside the gene matches: 7. CDR1 and CDR2 from the germline V gene are LNHDA and SQIVND (reference sequence). CDR3 length: 14 amino acids. The CDR3: CASSADRGLEGYTF. In nucleotides, the CDR3 is TGTGCCAGTAGTGCGGACAGGGGGCTGGAGGGCTACACCTTC.

The chain couples TRBV2 to TRBJ1-2, with 8 bases fitting TRBD1. Per germline, CDR1 SNHLY and CDR2 FYNNEI. The V and J ends lost 5 bases and 5 bases, in that order; junction bases with no gene match: 10. The CDR3 sequence is 15 residues long. CDR3 sequence (DNA): TGTGCCAGCAGTCCTTTACGGACAGGGAGTTATGGCTACACCTTC. Translated: CASSPLRTGSYGYTF.

This chain uses TRBV2 with TRBJ2-3; 11 bases map to TRBD2. V was clipped by 0 bases and J by 1 base; unmatched bases: 3. The CDR3 length is 17 residues. Germline V gene data show CDR1 as SNHLY and CDR2 as FYNNEI. CDR3 in DNA: TGTGCCAGCAGTGAAGCGAAGGGACTAGCGGGCACAGATACGCAGTATTTT. This gives the protein CASSEAKGLAGTDTQYF.

The chain links TRBV21-1 to TRBJ2-2; TRBD2, the table's D call, lacks a check against the DNA. TRBV21-1 is a pseudogene segment. The CDR3 spans 17 residues. The CDR3 DNA follows: TGTGCCAGCAGCTTCCGGGGGGAAACAGGGACCACCGGGGAGCTGTTTTTT. This encodes CASSFRGETGTTGELFF.

The rearrangement joins TRBV19 to TRBJ1-5; D is uncertain. The CDR3 loop spans 15 amino acids. CDR1 is LNHDA, CDR2 SQIVND, per germline (reference sequence). Trimming removed 3 bases from V and 0 bases from J, with 9 bases in between. The CDR3 here is CASSIWSDSNQPQHF. The CDR3 coding sequence is TGTGCCAGTAGTATTTGGTCGGATAGCAATCAGCCCCAGCATTTT.

In this sample, this clone is medium-sized. The chain links TRBV5-6 to TRBJ1-2; TRBD1 matches 8 bases. This CDR3 contains 15 residues. Trimming at V came to 4 bases and at J to 3 bases, leaving 8 bases not matched to a gene. Germline assignment: CDR1 SGHDT and CDR2 YYEEEE. CDR3 amino acids: CASSVFTGGHYGYTF. CDR3 DNA sequence: TGTGCCAGCAGCGTATTCACAGGGGGACACTATGGCTACACCTTC.

This clone was found once. The V and J genes are TRBV7-3 and TRBJ1-1; maybe TRBD1 (6 bases). Looked up from germline, CDR1 is SGHTA and CDR2 is FQGTGA. V lost 5 bases, J lost 4 bases, and 17 bases lay in between. This CDR3 comprises 15 residues. CDR3 sequence reads: CASSPGQTLGTEAFF. CDR3 nucleotide sequence: TGTGCCAGCAGCCCCGGACAGACTTTGGGCACTGAAGCTTTCTTT.

This clone was detected only a few times. The chain employs TRBV10-3 and TRBJ2-5; D is tentatively TRBD1 or TRBD2 (5 bases each). V was clipped by 8 bases and J by 5 bases, with 15 bases between them. Germline V CDR1 and CDR2: ENHRY, SYGVKD. This CDR3 spans 13 amino acids. The CDR3 reads CAIRDAFSETQYF. The CDR3 DNA reads TGTGCCATCCGGGACGCCTTTTCCGAGACCCAGTACTTC.

The rearrangement links TRBV4-1 to TRBJ2-1; D might be TRBD1 (6 bases). Germline assignment: CDR1 MGHRA and CDR2 YSYEKL. This CDR3 region has 15 residues. V was pared by 1 base and J by 4 bases, with 11 bases between. The chain's CDR3 is CASSQGDTLYNEQFF. DNA for the CDR3: TGCGCCAGCAGCCAAGGGGACACTCTGTACAATGAGCAGTTCTTC.

V usage is TRBV7-9 and J usage is TRBJ2-7, with a possible D match to TRBD2 (5 bases). This CDR3 region has 12 residues. CDR1 is SEHNR, CDR2 FQNEAQ, per germline (reference sequence). Trimming cost V 5 bases and J 12 bases, with 17 bases left between them. For the CDR3, the DNA is TGTGCCAGCAGCCTAGGAGAGGGCTACGGGTACTTC. The encoded protein is CASSLGEGYGYF.

The chain couples TRBV27 to TRBJ1-1; D is possibly TRBD1 (6 bases). Trimming took off 5 bases at V and 2 bases at J, with 9 bases between the two ends. The CDR3 length is 13 residues. The germline V gene has CDR1 MNHEY and CDR2 SMNVEV (reference sequence). The CDR3 is CASSNRANTEAFF. The DNA for the CDR3 is TGTGCCAGCAGTAACAGGGCAAACACTGAAGCTTTCTTT.

The rearrangement links TRBV13 to TRBJ2-7; a possible D gene is TRBD1 (5 bases). Germline CDR1 reads PRHDT; CDR2 reads FYEKMQ (reference sequence). The CDR3 contains 13 residues. With 6 bases removed from V and 3 bases from J, the gap between germline ends came to 12 bases. CDR3 DNA: TGTGCCAGCAGATCGTCAGGGAACTACGAGCAGTACGTC. Its protein product is CASRSSGNYEQYV.